This T cell receptor beta chain was sequenced for a study of blood T cells in healthy people across ages. Overall study findings and caveats: It was the long-lived donors that had more naive CD4+ cells and higher diversity than aged donors.

With a J-beta primer mix and a sample-barcoded 5' primer, a second PCR ran roughly 7 to 11 cycles. TCRdb ran MiXCR on the 5' RACE reads and lists one entry per CDR3 protein. The sample holds some 790,000 distinct CDR3 sequences; more than 25% are singletons and the top ten take 15% to 20%. CDR1 is SGHRS and CDR2 is YFSETQ in the germline V gene. The CDR3 has 17 amino acids. The germline V and J ends were trimmed by 0 bases and 0 bases, with 14 bases remaining between them. Concerning this clonotype: The antigen is unknown.

The J gene is TRBJ2-3, the V gene TRBV5-1; no clear D. The sequence was obtained from a woman at least 80 years old in good health. Sequencing was done on a sample of blood. CDR3 loop: CASSLVSSYGSTDTQYF. As DNA, the CDR3 is TGCGCCAGCAGCTTGGTGTCCAGCTACGGGAGCACAGATACGCAGTATTTT.